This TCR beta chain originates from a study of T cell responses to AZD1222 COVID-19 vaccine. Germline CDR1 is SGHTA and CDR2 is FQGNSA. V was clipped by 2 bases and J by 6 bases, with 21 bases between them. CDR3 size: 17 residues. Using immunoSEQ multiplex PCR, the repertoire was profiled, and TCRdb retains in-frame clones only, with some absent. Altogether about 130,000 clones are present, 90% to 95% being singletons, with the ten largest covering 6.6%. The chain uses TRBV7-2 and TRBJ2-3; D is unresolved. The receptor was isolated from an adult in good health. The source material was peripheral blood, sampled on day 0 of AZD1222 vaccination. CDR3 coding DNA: TGTGCCAGCAGCTTACAGGTGGCTATCGGTCGGGCGGATACGCAGTATTTT. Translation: CASSLQVAIGRADTQYF.